Below, one T cell receptor (beta chain) is given with its context. The target antigen is unknown. The entry originates in a study of cytomegalovirus exposure and HLA in healthy donors. Study-wide results and caveats: Reported findings show TCR beta sequences accurately forecast HLA-A and HLA-B alleles in most subjects. An ancestry cluster, one associated with Asian ancestry, reportedly showed fewer N-insertions than the 666-donor mean in a later analysis.

60 Vbeta and 13 Jbeta primers were used in PCR. In the study's own analysis: Roughly 12 million of tens of millions of unique TCR beta chains were shared, per a later count. The repertoire was sequenced with immunoSEQ multiplex PCR; TCRdb's copy has only in-frame clones and lacks some. The V and J calls and the clone size are those of that table, but D and trimming were determined from the DNA. The profile shows some 190,000 clones, 80% of them singletons. This receptor was obtained from a woman aged 25 to 39 in good health and CMV-seronegative. Material for sequencing was PBMCs.

DNA of the CDR3: TGCAGCGTAATGACAGGGTGGCGTGGGCAATATGGCTACACCTTC. It translates to CSVMTGWRGQYGYTF. The chain is built from TRBV29-1 and TRBJ1-2; 7 bases line up with TRBD1. The CDR3 has 15 amino acids. V shed 6 bases and J 5 bases; nucleotides not matched to a gene: 15. Looked up from germline, CDR1 is SQVTM and CDR2 is ANQGSEA.